This entry features one T cell receptor beta chain sequence. Its target is unknown. This sample stems from a study of STAT5B mutations in CD4+ large granular lymphocyte leukemia. The study's findings and limits: Main leukemic clonotypes were patient-specific, but 20% to 25% appeared at low frequency elsewhere.

CDR1 SGDLS and CDR2 YYNGEE come from the germline V gene. The J segment lost 3 bases and the V segment lost 2 bases, leaving 6 bases of the junction unmatched. CDR3 length equals 16 residues. Clones were read by immunoSEQ multiplex PCR, and TCRdb kept only the in-frame ones, dropping some. The sample consists of more than 35,000 clones, approximately 85% of them appearing once. Material: CD4+ T cells from blood buffy coats. The receptor was derived from a human donor in good health. V and J are TRBV9 and TRBJ2-3; 10 positions agree with TRBD2. CDR3 amino acids: CASSVGLAGVTDTQYF. CDR3 DNA sequence: TGTGCCAGCAGCGTCGGTCTAGCGGGAGTGACAGATACGCAGTATTTT.